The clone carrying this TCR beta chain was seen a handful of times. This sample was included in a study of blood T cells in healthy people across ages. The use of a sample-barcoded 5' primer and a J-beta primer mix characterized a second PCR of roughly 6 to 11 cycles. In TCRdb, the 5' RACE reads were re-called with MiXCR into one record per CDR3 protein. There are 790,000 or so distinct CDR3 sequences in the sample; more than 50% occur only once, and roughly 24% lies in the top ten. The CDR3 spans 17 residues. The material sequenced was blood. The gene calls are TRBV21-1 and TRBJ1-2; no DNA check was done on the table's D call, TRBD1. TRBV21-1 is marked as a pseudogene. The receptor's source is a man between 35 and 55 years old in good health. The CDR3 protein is CASSLTGSGTGNYGYTF. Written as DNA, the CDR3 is TGTGCCAGCAGCCTGACGGGGTCGGGGACAGGCAACTATGGCTACACCTTC.